This T cell receptor (beta chain) was documented in a study of T-cell memory formation after mild COVID-19. Via MiXCR, TCRdb re-called the 5' RACE reads, giving one row per CDR3 protein. The table has some 410,000 distinct CDR3 sequences, about 25% seen once. Regarding the study as a whole: The CD4+ clones that contracted clustered mainly within CM and EM, and the CD8+ clones concentrated in EMRA.

Regarding this clonotype: The antigen is not known.

Specimen: PBMCs or a T cell subset sorted from them (not recorded which). The clonotype comes from an adult woman who had mild COVID-19 (a few samples of this study predate the infection). Cell type and time point are not known.

The CDR3 DNA follows: TGTGCCATCAGTTCCCCCGGGACAGACGTGTGGGGTGAGCAGTTCTTC. As protein: CAISSPGTDVWGEQFF. The chain couples TRBV10-3 to TRBJ2-1; 7 bases are a match to TRBD1. CDR1 is ENHRY, CDR2 SYGVKD, per germline. Trimming at V came to 5 bases and at J to 9 bases, leaving 16 bases not matched to a gene. The CDR3 spans 16 residues.